These T cell receptor beta chains were read from a single sample in a study of human T cells and chemical hapten exposure. One entry per CDR3 protein results from TCRdb running MiXCR on the RACE reads. The table shows over 100,000 distinct CDR3 sequences, with roughly 9% occurring only once. The sequencing used whole blood, collected in connection with sensitization to the hapten diphenylcyclopropenone (DPC). All receptors come from a woman aged 40 to 55 with alopecia areata. Some clones in this sample may be carry-over from other donors' samples. Each CDR3 is given with its conserved first and last residue. The order of the fields is V gene, D gene, clone size, J gene, CDR3 DNA, CDR3 protein. A D gene is named only where the DNA matches it firmly. Not all rows give a size; the values are once, few, many and, for expanded clones, a class.

TRBV3-1,-,few,TRBJ2-7,TGTGCCAGCAGCCAAGGAGAAGCGGGCCCCTACGAGCAGTACTTC,CASSQGEAGPYEQYF
TRBV20-1,TRBD2,-,TRBJ2-1,TGCAGTGCAATCTTTAGCGGGGGACGGAATGAGCAGTTCTTC,CSAIFSGGRNEQFF
TRBV6-2/TRBV6-3,TRBD1,many,TRBJ2-1,TGTGCCAGCAGTTACCCCTCCCAGGGGGCGATAAGGGTCGATGAGCAGTTCTTC,CASSYPSQGAIRVDEQFF
TRBV5-6,-,-,TRBJ2-3,TGTGCCAGCAGCTTGGGTCCGACCCAGGGTACGCAGTATTTT,CASSLGPTQGTQYF
TRBV20-1,-,many,TRBJ1-1,TGCAGTGCTGCCACAGGAGGGCGAAACACTGAAGCTTTCTTT,CSAATGGRNTEAFF
TRBV7-9,-,many,TRBJ2-3,TGTGCCAGCAGCGCCACAGATACGCAGTATTTT,CASSATDTQYF
TRBV28,-,many,TRBJ2-5,TGTGCCAGCAGCCCCAGTAGGGGATTGGGAGGATTGCAAGAGACCCAGTACTTC,CASSPSRGLGGLQETQYF
TRBV27,-,many,TRBJ1-2,TGTGCCAGCAGTTCGTTCCTTGACTTCAACTATGGCTACACCTTC,CASSSFLDFNYGYTF
TRBV27,TRBD2,-,TRBJ2-2,TGTGCCAGCACCCTCAGGATCACTAGCGGCAACGGGGAGCTGTTTTTT,CASTLRITSGNGELFF
TRBV12-3/TRBV12-4,-,many,TRBJ1-1,TGTGCCAGCAGCCTGTCCGGGGTCAACACTGAAGCTTTCTTT,CASSLSGVNTEAFF
TRBV6-2/TRBV6-3,-,-,TRBJ2-1,TGTGCCAGCAGTTACTCGGGGGTGGCAGGAGGTGAGCAGTTCTTC,CASSYSGVAGGEQFF
TRBV12-3/TRBV12-4,-,-,TRBJ1-3,TGTGCCAGCAGCCGAAGGGGATCCGGTGCTGGAAACACCATATATTTT,CASSRRGSGAGNTIYF
TRBV29-1,-,many,TRBJ1-1,TGCAGAGTAGAGGGGAACACTGAAGCTTTCTTT,CRVEGNTEAFF
TRBV10-3,-,-,TRBJ2-2,TGTGCCATCAGGCCGACCTCCACCGGGGAGCTGTTTTTT,CAIRPTSTGELFF
TRBV6-2/TRBV6-3,-,many,TRBJ1-1,TGTGCCAGCAGTTACCACAGGGAGGGCACTGAAGCTTTCTTT,CASSYHREGTEAFF
TRBV29-1,-,-,TRBJ1-1,TGCAGCGTGGCAACACAGCTGCACACTGAAGCTTTCTTT,CSVATQLHTEAFF
TRBV9,-,many,TRBJ1-4,TGTGCCAGCAGCGTAGGGACAGCGGGAATGGAAAAACTGTTTTTT,CASSVGTAGMEKLFF